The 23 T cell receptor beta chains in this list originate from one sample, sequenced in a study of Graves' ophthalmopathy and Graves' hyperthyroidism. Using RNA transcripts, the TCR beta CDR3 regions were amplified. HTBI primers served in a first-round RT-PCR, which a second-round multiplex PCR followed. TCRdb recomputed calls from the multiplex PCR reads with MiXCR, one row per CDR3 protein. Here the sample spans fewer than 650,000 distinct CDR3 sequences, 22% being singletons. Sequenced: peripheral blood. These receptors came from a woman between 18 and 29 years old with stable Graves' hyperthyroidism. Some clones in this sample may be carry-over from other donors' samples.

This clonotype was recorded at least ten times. CDR3 region: CASSSGQGVDQPQHF. The CDR3 DNA follows: TGTGCCAGCAGTTCAGGACAGGGGGTTGATCAGCCCCAGCATTTT. This chain uses TRBV12-3 or TRBV12-4 with TRBJ1-5; 10 bases fit TRBD1. The CDR3 length is 15 residues. The V gene end was trimmed by 4 bases and the J gene end by 5 bases; junction bases not matched to a gene: 5.

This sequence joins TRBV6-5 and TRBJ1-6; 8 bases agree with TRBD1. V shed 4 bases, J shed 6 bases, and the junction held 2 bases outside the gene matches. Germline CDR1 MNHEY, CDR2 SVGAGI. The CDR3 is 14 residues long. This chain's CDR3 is CASSWGQVNSPLHF. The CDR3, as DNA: TGTGCCAGCAGTTGGGGACAGGTTAATTCACCCCTCCACTTT.

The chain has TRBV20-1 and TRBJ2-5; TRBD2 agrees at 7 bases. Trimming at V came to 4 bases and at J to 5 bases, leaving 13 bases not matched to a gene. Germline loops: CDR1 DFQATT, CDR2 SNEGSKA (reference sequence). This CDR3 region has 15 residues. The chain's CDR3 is CSANRLAAARETQYF. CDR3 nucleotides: TGCAGTGCTAATAGACTAGCCGCCGCCCGGGAGACCCAGTACTTC.

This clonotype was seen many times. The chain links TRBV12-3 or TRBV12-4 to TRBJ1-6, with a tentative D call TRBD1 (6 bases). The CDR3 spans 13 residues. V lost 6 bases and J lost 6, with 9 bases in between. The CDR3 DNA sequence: TGTGCCAGCAGCCTACAGGGTAATTCACCCCTCCACTTT. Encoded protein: CASSLQGNSPLHF.

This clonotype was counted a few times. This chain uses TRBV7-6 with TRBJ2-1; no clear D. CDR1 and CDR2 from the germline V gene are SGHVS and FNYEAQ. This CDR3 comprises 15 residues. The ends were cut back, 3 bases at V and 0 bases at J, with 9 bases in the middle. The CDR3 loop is CASSFAASSYNEQFF. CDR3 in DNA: TGTGCCAGCAGCTTCGCGGCGAGCTCCTACAATGAGCAGTTCTTC.

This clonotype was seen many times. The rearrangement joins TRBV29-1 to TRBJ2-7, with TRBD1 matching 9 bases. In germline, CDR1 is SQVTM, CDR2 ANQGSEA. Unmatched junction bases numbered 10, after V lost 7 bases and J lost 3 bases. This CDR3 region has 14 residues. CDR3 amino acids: CSAIGTGRNYEQYF. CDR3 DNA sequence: TGCAGCGCCATCGGGACAGGGAGGAACTACGAGCAGTACTTC.

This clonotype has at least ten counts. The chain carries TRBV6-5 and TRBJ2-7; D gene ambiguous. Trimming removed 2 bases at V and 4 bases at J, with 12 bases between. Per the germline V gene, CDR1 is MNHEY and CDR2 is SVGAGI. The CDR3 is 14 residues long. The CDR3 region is CASSYRKSAYEQYF. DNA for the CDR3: TGTGCCAGCAGTTACCGTAAGTCGGCGTACGAGCAGTACTTC.

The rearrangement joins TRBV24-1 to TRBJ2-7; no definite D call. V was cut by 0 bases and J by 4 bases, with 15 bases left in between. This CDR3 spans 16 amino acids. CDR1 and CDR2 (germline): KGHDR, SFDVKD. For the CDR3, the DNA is TGTGCCACCAGTGATTTGCAAGGACGAACCGATTACGAGCAGTACTTC. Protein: CATSDLQGRTDYEQYF.

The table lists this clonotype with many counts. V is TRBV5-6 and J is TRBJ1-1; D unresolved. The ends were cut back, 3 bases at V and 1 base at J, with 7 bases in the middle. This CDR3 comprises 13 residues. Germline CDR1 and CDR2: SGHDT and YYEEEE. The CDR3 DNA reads TGTGCCAGCAGCTCCGGAAGGAACACTGAAGCTTTCTTT. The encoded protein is CASSSGRNTEAFF.

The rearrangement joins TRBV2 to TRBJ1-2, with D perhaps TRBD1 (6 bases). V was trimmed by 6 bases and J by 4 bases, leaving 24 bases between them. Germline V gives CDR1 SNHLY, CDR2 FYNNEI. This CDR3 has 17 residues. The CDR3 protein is CASSLPREGGDIYGYTF. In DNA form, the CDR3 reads TGTGCCAGCAGCCTACCCCGTGAAGGGGGAGATATCTATGGCTACACCTTC.

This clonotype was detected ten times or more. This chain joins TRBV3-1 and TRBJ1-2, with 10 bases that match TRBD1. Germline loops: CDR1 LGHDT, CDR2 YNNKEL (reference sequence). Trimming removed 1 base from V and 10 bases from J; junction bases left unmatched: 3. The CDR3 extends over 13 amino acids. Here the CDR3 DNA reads TGTGCCAGCAGCCAAGCGGGGACAGGGGTCTACACCTTC. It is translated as CASSQAGTGVYTF.

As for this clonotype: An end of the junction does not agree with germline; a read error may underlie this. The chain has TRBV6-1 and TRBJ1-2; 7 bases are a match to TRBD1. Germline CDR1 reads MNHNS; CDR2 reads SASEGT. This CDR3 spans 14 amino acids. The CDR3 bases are TGTGCCAGCCGTGACAGGGCTCTCGGCTATGGCTACACCTTC. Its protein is CASRDRALGYGYTF.

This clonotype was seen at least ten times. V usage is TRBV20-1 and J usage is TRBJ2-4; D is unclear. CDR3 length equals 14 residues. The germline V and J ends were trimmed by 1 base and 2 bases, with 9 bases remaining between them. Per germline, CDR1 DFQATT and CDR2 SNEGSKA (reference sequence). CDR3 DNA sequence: TGCAGTGCTAGAGGGGGTTCGACCAAAAACATTCAGTACTTC. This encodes CSARGGSTKNIQYF.

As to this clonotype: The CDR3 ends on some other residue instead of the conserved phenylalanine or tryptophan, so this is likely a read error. CDR3 amino acids: CASSSPTGSSYEQYY. In nucleotides, the CDR3 is TGTGCCAGCAGCTCCCCGACGGGTAGCTCCTACGAGCAGTACTAC. This sequence joins TRBV11-2 and TRBJ2-7; D remains unclear. The length of the CDR3 is 15 residues. The germline V gene has CDR1 SGHAT and CDR2 FQNNGV. Trimming took 4 bases from V and 0 from J, leaving 13 bases between them.

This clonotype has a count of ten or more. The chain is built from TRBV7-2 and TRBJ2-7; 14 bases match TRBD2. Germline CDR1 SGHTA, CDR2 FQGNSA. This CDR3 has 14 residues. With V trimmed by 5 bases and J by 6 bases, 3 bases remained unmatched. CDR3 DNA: TGTGCCAGCAGCAAGGGACTAGCGGGAGTCGAGCAGTACTTC. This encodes CASSKGLAGVEQYF.

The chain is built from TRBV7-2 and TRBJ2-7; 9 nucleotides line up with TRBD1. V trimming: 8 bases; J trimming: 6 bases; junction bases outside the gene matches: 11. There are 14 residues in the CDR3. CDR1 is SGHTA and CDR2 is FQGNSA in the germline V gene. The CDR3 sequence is CASQAGTGWREQYF. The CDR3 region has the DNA TGTGCCAGCCAAGCCGGGACAGGGTGGCGCGAGCAGTACTTC. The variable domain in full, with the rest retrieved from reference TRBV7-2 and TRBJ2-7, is GAGVSQSPSNKVTEKGKDVELRCDPISGHTALYWYRQSLGQGLEFLIYFQGNSAPDKSGLPSDRFSAERTGGSVSTLTIQRTQQEDSAVYLCASQAGTGWREQYFGPGTRLTVT.

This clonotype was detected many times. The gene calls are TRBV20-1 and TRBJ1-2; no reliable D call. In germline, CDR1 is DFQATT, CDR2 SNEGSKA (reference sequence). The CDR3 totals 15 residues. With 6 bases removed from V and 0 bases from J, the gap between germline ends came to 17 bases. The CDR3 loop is CSAMDQAGANYGYTF. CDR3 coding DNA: TGCAGTGCCATGGATCAGGCTGGGGCTAACTATGGCTACACCTTC.

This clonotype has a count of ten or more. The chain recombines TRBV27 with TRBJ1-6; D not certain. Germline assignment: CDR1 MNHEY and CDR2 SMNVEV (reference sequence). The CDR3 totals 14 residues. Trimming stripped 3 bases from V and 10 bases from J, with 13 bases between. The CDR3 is CASSFERDGSPLHF. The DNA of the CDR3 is TGTGCCAGCAGTTTCGAAAGGGATGGATCACCCCTCCACTTT.

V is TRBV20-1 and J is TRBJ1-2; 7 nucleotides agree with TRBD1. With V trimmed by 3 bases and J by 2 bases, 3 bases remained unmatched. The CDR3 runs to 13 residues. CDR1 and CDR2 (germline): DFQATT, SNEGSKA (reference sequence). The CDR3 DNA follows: TGCAGTGCTAGGGACAGGATGAACTATGGCTACACCTTC. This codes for CSARDRMNYGYTF.

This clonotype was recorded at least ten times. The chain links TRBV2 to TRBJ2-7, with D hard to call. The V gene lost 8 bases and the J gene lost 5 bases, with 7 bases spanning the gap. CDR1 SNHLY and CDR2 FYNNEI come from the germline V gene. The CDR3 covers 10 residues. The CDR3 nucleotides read TGTGCCAGCCACGCCGACGAGCAGTACTTC. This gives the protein CASHADEQYF.

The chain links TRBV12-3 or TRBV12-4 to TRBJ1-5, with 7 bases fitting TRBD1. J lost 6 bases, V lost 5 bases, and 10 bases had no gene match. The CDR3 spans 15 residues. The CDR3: CASSPKGARGQPQHF. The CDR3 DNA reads TGTGCCAGCAGTCCCAAGGGGGCGAGGGGTCAGCCCCAGCATTTT.

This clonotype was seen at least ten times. For the CDR3, the DNA is TGCGCCAGCAGCTTGGCATCCGTGGTGAGCGGGAGAACAACAGATACGCAGTATTTT. Its protein product is CASSLASVVSGRTTDTQYF. The chain joins TRBV5-1 to TRBJ2-3; TRBD2 matches at 8 bases. In germline, CDR1 is SGHRS, CDR2 YFSETQ. There are 19 residues in the CDR3. V was pared by 0 bases and J by 3 bases, with 15 bases of the junction left unmatched.

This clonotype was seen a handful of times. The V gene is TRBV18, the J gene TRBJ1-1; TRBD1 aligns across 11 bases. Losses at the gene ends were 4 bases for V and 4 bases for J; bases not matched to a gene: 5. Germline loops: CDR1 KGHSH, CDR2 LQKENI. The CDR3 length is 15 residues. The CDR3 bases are TGTGCCAGCTCACGGGGACAGGGGGGCAGCACTGAAGCTTTCTTT. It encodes CASSRGQGGSTEAFF.